This TCR beta chain was observed in a study of cytomegalovirus exposure and HLA in healthy donors. Across the whole study: Around four fifths of 350 to 400 genotyped donors fell in the Caucasian-associated ancestry cluster. Study-wide results and caveats: Follow-up analysis later connected one missense variant in DCLRE1C with trimming of TCR beta V- and J-genes. Later analysis identified about 18,000 TCR beta sequences associated with HLA alleles, using a false discovery rate threshold of 0.05.

Turning to this clone: Its antigen remains unknown.

In the PCR, 60 Vbeta and 13 Jbeta primers were used. Measured with immunoSEQ multiplex PCR; TCRdb has only the in-frame clones, and not every one. The sample yields over 200,000 clones, 70% to 85% seen once. Trimming removed 2 bases from V and 3 bases from J, with 10 bases in between. Looked up from germline, CDR1 is MNHEY and CDR2 is SVGAGI. The length of the CDR3 is 14 residues. The chain couples TRBV6-5 to TRBJ1-2; D might be TRBD1 (6 bases). Input material: PBMCs. The receptor was derived from a male donor in good health and CMV-seronegative. The CDR3 sequence: CASSYRQAYYGYTF. The CDR3 region has the DNA TGTGCCAGCAGTTACCGACAGGCTTACTATGGCTACACCTTC.